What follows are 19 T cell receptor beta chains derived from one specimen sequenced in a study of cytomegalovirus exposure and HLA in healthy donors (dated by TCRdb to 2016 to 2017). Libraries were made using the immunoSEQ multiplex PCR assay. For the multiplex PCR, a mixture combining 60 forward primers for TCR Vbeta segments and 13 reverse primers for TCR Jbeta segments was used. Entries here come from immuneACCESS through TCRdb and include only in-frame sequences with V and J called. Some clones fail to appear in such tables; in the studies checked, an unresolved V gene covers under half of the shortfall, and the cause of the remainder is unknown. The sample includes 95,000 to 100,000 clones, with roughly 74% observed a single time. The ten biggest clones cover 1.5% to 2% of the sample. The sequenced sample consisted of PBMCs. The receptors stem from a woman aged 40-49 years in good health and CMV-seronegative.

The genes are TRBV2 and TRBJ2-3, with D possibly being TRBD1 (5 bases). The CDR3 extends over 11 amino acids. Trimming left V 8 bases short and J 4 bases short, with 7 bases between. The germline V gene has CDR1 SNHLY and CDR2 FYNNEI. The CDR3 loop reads CASQQADTQYF. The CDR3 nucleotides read TGTGCCAGCCAACAGGCAGATACGCAGTATTTT.

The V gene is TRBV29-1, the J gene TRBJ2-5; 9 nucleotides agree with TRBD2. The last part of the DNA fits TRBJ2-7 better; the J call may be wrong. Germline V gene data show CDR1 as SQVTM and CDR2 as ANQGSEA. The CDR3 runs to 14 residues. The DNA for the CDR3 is TGCAGCGTTGACCTTAGCGGGAGTCGCGACGAGCAGTACTTC. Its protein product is CSVDLSGSRDEQYF.

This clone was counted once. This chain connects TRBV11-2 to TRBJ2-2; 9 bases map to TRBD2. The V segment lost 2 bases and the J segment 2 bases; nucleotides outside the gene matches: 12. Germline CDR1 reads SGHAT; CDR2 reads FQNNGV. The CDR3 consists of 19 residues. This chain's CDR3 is CASSLIQSSGGKNTGELFF. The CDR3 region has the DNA TGTGCCAGCAGCTTAATCCAGAGTAGCGGGGGCAAAAACACCGGGGAGCTGTTTTTT.

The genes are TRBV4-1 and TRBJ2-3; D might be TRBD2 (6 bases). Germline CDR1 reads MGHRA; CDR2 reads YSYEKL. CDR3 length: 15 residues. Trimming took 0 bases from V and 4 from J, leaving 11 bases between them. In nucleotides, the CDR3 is TGCGCCAGCAGCCAAGAACGCCGGGAGTCAGATACGCAGTATTTT. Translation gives CASSQERRESDTQYF.

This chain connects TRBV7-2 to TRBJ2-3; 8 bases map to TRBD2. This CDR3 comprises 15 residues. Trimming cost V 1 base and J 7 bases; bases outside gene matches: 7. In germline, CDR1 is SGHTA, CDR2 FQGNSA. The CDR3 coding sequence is TGTGCCAGCAGCTTAGGTACTAGCGGTTTTAATACGCAGTATTTT. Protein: CASSLGTSGFNTQYF.

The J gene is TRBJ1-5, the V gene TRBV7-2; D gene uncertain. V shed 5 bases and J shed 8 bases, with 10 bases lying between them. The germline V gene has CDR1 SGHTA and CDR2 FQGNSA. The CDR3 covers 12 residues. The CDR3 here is CASSPSGKPQHF. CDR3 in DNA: TGTGCCAGCAGCCCCTCAGGCAAGCCCCAGCATTTT.

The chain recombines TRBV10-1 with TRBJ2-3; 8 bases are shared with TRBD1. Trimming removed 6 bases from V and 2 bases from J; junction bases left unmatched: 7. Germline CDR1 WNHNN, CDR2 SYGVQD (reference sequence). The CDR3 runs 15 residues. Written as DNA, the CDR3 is TGCGCCAGCAGCAAGGGACAGGAGATCACAGATACGCAGTATTTT. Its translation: CASSKGQEITDTQYF.

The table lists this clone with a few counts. The CDR3: CASSLGGARDTQYF. The CDR3 coding sequence is TGTGCCAGCAGCTTGGGGGGGGCGAGGGATACGCAGTATTTT. This sequence joins TRBV7-3 and TRBJ2-3; maybe TRBD2 (7 bases). In germline, CDR1 is SGHTA, CDR2 FQGTGA. The CDR3 has 14 amino acids. The V end was cut by 3 bases, the J end by 6 bases, with 13 bases between.

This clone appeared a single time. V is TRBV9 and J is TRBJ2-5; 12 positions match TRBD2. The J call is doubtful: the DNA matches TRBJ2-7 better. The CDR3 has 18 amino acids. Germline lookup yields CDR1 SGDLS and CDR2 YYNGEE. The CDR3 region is CASSVDPSGRAGGDEQYF. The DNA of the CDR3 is TGTGCCAGCAGCGTAGATCCTAGCGGGAGGGCCGGAGGAGACGAGCAGTACTTC.

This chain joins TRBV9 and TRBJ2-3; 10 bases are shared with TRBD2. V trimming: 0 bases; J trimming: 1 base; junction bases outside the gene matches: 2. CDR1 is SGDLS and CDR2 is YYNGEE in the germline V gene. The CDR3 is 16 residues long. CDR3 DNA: TGTGCCAGCAGCGTAGACCTAGCGGGAGGCACAGATACGCAGTATTTT. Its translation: CASSVDLAGGTDTQYF.

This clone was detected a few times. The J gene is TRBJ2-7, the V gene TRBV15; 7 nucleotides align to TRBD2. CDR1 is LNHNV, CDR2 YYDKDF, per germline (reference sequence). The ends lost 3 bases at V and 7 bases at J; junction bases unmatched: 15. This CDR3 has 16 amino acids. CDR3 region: CATSSPSGLLDGEQYF. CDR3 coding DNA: TGTGCCACCAGCAGTCCTTCGGGACTACTTGACGGGGAGCAGTACTTC. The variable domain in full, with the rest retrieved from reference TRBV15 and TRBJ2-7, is DAMVIQNPRYQVTQFGKPVTLSCSQTLNHNVMYWYQQKSSQAPKLLFHYYDKDFNNEADTPDNFQSRRPNTSFCFLDIRSPGLGDTAMYLCATSSPSGLLDGEQYFGPGTRLTVT.

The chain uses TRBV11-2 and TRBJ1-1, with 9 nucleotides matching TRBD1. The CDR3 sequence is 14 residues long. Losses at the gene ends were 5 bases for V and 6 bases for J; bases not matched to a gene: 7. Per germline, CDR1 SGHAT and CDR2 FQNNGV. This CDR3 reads CASSETTGGSEAFF. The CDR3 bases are TGTGCCAGCAGCGAAACGACAGGGGGTTCTGAAGCTTTCTTT.

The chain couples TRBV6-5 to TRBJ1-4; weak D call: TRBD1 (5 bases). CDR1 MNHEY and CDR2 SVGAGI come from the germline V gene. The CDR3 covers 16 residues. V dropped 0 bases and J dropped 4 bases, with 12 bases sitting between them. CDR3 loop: CASSYSWGGSNEKLFF. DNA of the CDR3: TGTGCCAGCAGTTACTCTTGGGGGGGGAGTAATGAAAAACTGTTTTTT.

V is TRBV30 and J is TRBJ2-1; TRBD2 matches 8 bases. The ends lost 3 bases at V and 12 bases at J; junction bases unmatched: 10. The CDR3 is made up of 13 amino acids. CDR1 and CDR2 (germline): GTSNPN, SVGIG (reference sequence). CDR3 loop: CAWREGLVGGQFF. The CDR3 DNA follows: TGTGCCTGGAGAGAGGGACTAGTTGGAGGGCAGTTCTTC.

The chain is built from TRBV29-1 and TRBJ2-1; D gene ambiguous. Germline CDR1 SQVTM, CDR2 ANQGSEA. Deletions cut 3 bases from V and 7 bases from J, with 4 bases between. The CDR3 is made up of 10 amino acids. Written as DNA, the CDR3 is TGCAGCGTTGACCAGAATGAGCAGTTCTTC. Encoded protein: CSVDQNEQFF.

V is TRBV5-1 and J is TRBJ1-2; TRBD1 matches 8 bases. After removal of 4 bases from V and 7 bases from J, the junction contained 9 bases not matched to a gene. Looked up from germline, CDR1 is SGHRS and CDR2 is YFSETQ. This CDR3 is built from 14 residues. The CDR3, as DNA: TGCGCCAGCAGCCTCGACAGGGGCTCCAGTGGCTACACCTTC. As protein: CASSLDRGSSGYTF.

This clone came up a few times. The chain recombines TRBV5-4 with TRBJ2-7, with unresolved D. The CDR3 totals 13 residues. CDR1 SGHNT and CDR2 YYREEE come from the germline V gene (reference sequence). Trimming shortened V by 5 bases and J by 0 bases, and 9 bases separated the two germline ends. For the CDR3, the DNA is TGTGCCAGCAGAGTACAGTCCTCCTACGAGCAGTACTTC. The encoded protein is CASRVQSSYEQYF.

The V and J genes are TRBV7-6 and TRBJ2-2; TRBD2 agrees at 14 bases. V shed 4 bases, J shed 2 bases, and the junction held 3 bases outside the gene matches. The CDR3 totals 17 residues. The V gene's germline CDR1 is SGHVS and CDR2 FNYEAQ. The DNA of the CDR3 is TGTGCCAGCAGCTCGGGGACTAGCGGGGGTAACACCGGGGAGCTGTTTTTT. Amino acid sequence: CASSSGTSGGNTGELFF.

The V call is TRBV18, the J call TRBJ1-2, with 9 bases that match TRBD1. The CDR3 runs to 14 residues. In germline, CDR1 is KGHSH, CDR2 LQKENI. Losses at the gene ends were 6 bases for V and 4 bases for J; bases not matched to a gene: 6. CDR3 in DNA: TGTGCCAGCTCCCGGGACAGGGAAAGCTATGGCTACACCTTC. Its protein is CASSRDRESYGYTF.